This TCR beta chain emerged from a study of blood T cell repertoires in COVID-19. Turning to the study itself: Sites in the United States, Italy and Spain provided acute and convalescent COVID-19 samples.

Participant reports of clinical history set cohort assignment. As originally analysed: For nucleated cells, counts were estimated from reference gene primer amplification. Clones were sequenced by immunoSEQ multiplex PCR, and TCRdb holds only the in-frame ones, with some missing. From that table come the V and J calls and clone size; the DNA was used to work out D and trimming. The table includes 210,000 or so clones, more than 75% detected once. With 10 bases removed from V and 3 bases from J, the gap between germline ends came to 17 bases. This CDR3 contains 14 residues. CDR1 is MDHEN and CDR2 is SYDVKM in the germline V gene.

This sequence joins TRBV28 and TRBJ2-3, with a possible D match to TRBD1 (8 bases). Sequencing was done on a sample of PBMCs or T cells enriched from blood (not recorded which). This clonotype originated in a woman aged 40 to 49 with acute COVID-19. CDR3 sequence reads: CATRGGQATDTQYF. The CDR3 DNA reads TGTGCCACTCGCGGGGGACAGGCGACAGATACGCAGTATTTT.